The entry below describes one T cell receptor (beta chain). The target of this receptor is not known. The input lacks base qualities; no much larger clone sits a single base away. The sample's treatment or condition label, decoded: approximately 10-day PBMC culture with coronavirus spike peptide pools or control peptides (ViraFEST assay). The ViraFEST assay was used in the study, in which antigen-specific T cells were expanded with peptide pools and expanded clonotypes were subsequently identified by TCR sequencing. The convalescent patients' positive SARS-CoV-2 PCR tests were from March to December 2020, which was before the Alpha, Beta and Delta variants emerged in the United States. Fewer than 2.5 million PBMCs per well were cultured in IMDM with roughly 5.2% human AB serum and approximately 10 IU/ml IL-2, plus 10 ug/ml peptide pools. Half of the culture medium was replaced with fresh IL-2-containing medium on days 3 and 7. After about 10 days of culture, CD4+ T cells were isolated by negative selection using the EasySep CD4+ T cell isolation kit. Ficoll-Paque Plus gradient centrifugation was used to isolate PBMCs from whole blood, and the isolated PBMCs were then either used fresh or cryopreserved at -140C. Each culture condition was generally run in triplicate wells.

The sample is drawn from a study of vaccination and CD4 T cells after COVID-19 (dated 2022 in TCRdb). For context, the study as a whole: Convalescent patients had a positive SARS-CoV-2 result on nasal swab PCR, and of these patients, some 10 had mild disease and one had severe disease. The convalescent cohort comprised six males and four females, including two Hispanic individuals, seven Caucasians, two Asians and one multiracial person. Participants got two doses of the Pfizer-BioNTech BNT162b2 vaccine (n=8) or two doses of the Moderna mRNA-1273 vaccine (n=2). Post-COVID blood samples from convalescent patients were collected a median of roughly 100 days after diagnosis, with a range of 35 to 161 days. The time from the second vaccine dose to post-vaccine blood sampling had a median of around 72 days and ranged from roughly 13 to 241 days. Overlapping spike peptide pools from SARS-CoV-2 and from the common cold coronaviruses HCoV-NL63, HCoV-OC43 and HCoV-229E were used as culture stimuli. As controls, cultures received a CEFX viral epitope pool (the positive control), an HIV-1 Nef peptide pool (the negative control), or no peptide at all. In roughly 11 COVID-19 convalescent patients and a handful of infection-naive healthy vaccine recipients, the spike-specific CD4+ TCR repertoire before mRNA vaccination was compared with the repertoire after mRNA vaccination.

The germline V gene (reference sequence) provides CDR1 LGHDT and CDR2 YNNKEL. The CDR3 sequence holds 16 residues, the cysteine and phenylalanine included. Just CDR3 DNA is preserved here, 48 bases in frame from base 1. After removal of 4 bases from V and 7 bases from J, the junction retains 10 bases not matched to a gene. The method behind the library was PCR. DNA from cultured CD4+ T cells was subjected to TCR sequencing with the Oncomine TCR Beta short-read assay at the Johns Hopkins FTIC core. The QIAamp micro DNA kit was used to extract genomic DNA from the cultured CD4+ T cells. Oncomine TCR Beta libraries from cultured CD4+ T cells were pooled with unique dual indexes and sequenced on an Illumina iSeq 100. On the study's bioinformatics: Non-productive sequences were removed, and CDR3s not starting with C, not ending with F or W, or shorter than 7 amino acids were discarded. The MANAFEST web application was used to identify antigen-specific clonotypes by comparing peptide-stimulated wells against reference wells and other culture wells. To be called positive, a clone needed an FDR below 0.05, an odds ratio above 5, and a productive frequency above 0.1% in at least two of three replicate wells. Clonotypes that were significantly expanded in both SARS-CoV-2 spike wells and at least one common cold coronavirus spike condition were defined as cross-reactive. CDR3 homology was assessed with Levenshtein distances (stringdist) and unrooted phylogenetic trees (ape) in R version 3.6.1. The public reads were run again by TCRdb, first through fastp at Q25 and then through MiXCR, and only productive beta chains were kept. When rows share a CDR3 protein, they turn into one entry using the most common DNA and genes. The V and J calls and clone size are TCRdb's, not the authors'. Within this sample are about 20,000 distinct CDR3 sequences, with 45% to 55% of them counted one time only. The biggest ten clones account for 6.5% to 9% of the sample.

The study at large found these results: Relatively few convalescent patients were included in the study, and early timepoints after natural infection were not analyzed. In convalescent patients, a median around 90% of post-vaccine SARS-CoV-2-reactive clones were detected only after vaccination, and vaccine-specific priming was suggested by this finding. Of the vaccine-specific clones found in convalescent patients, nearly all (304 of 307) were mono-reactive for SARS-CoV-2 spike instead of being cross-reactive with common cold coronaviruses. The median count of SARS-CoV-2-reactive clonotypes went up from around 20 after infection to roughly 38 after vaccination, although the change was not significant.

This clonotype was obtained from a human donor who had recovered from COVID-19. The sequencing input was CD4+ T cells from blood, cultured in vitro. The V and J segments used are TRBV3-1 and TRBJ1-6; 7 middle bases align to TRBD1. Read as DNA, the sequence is TGTGCCAGCAGCCCCGTCGGAGGGGGCGCGAATTCACCCCTCCACTTT. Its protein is CASSPVGGGANSPLHF.